This is a list of T cell receptor beta chains from one sample in a study of T-cell memory formation after mild COVID-19. TCRdb reprocessed the 5' RACE reads with MiXCR, giving one entry per CDR3 protein. The sample contains 450,000 or so distinct CDR3 sequences, roughly 25% of which appear only once. The specimen was PBMCs or a T cell subset sorted from them (not recorded which). The receptors stem from an adult woman who had mild COVID-19 (a few samples of this study predate the infection). Cell type and time point are not known. Each CDR3 is given with its conserved first and last residue.

CDR3 protein: CASSVGTGKSQPQHF; V gene: TRBV6-1; J gene: TRBJ1-5
CDR3 protein: CASSSWNEQFF; V gene: TRBV7-9; J gene: TRBJ2-1
CDR3 protein: CASSTQLAGGYNEQFF; V gene: TRBV9; J gene: TRBJ2-1
CDR3 protein: CASSLGHQTRETQYF; V gene: TRBV12-3/TRBV12-4; J gene: TRBJ2-5
CDR3 protein: CASRPGPAPNTVELFF; V gene: TRBV5-1; J gene: TRBJ2-2
CDR3 protein: CASSQEWAYNEQFF; V gene: TRBV4-1; J gene: TRBJ2-1
CDR3 protein: CASSYRTDYEQYF; V gene: TRBV6-5; J gene: TRBJ2-7
CDR3 protein: CASSYSVRGNEQFF; V gene: TRBV7-2; J gene: TRBJ2-1
CDR3 protein: CASSLRGDSYYNEQFF; V gene: TRBV27; J gene: TRBJ2-1
CDR3 protein: CASSQLNPGQGGLWFF; V gene: TRBV16; J gene: TRBJ2-1
CDR3 protein: CASSGPNGHPTDTQYF; V gene: TRBV9; J gene: TRBJ2-3
CDR3 protein: CASSTSGQKETQYF; V gene: TRBV9; J gene: TRBJ2-5
CDR3 protein: CASSEEGGPQYF; V gene: TRBV2; J gene: TRBJ2-3
CDR3 protein: CASSLASWGVAYNEQFF; V gene: TRBV7-8; J gene: TRBJ2-1
CDR3 protein: CASSQDGPGGKKDTQYF; V gene: TRBV3-1; J gene: TRBJ2-3
CDR3 protein: CASSFFSGAGHEQYF; V gene: TRBV7-9; J gene: TRBJ2-7
CDR3 protein: CASSQEGLAGGYEQFF; V gene: TRBV4-2; J gene: TRBJ2-1
CDR3 protein: CASSEGGVGHPPGTQYF; V gene: TRBV2; J gene: TRBJ2-5
CDR3 protein: CATSDPRGGAYNEQFF; V gene: TRBV24-1; J gene: TRBJ2-1
CDR3 protein: CASSQGLGATADTQYF; V gene: TRBV4-1; J gene: TRBJ2-3
CDR3 protein: CASSLEHGLAATDTQYF; V gene: TRBV11-2; J gene: TRBJ2-3
CDR3 protein: CASSPPMGGGDNEQFF; V gene: TRBV7-2; J gene: TRBJ2-1
CDR3 protein: CASTGGRLGETQYF; V gene: TRBV5-5; J gene: TRBJ2-5
CDR3 protein: CASSLGPDYEQYF; V gene: TRBV7-8; J gene: TRBJ2-7
CDR3 protein: CASSLGGGHEQFF; V gene: TRBV7-7; J gene: TRBJ2-1
CDR3 protein: CASSQDLFGGMSYEQYF; V gene: TRBV4-2; J gene: TRBJ2-7
CDR3 protein: CASSLDLAGVSSTDTQYF; V gene: TRBV7-9; J gene: TRBJ2-3
CDR3 protein: CASSLAGYDEQFF; V gene: TRBV5-1; J gene: TRBJ2-1
CDR3 protein: CARSRQGETQYF; V gene: TRBV6-5; J gene: TRBJ2-5
CDR3 protein: CASSSRGVDTQYF; V gene: TRBV9; J gene: TRBJ2-3
CDR3 protein: CASSLTDRLAGDTDTQYF; V gene: TRBV7-2; J gene: TRBJ2-3
CDR3 protein: CASSPHETGPNYGYTF; V gene: TRBV3-1; J gene: TRBJ1-2
CDR3 protein: CSAGRVGPHRNEKLFF; V gene: TRBV20-1; J gene: TRBJ1-4
CDR3 protein: CASSFTPPTVGVEQYF; V gene: TRBV7-8; J gene: TRBJ2-7
CDR3 protein: CASSLEQGLDSTDTQYF; V gene: TRBV12-3/TRBV12-4; J gene: TRBJ2-3
CDR3 protein: CATSRQAGVVDTQYF; V gene: TRBV15; J gene: TRBJ2-3
CDR3 protein: CASSHRDNYEQYF; V gene: TRBV12-3/TRBV12-4; J gene: TRBJ2-7
CDR3 protein: CASSHGTSVQETQYF; V gene: TRBV4-1; J gene: TRBJ2-5
CDR3 protein: CASSLWGEQYF; V gene: TRBV11-2; J gene: TRBJ2-7
CDR3 protein: CASSFYYGEEGYTF; V gene: TRBV7-2; J gene: TRBJ1-2
CDR3 protein: CASTTRRGGGETQYF; V gene: TRBV12-3/TRBV12-4; J gene: TRBJ2-5
CDR3 protein: CASSRAGRVSYEQYF; V gene: TRBV12-3/TRBV12-4; J gene: TRBJ2-7
CDR3 protein: CATSDWKNTEAFF; V gene: TRBV24-1; J gene: TRBJ1-1
CDR3 protein: CASSFIGVTEAFF; V gene: TRBV5-1; J gene: TRBJ1-1
CDR3 protein: CASSQGRLAGGQGETQYF; V gene: TRBV3-1; J gene: TRBJ2-5
CDR3 protein: CASSPWQGLPSYEQYF; V gene: TRBV6-2/TRBV6-3; J gene: TRBJ2-7
CDR3 protein: CANPTHTKTGAISYEQYF; V gene: TRBV28; J gene: TRBJ2-7
CDR3 protein: CASSSGTSIFEQFF; V gene: TRBV7-2; J gene: TRBJ2-1
CDR3 protein: CAWSPLAGSHYEQYF; V gene: TRBV30; J gene: TRBJ2-7
CDR3 protein: CASSGMTSSNEQFF; V gene: TRBV23-1; J gene: TRBJ2-1
CDR3 protein: CATSETVGTEAFF; V gene: TRBV24-1; J gene: TRBJ1-1
CDR3 protein: CASSDFGQSLQETQYF; V gene: TRBV25-1; J gene: TRBJ2-5
CDR3 protein: CASSRWTSGGGSYEQYF; V gene: TRBV27; J gene: TRBJ2-7
CDR3 protein: CATSRELRFGPYEQYF; V gene: TRBV15; J gene: TRBJ2-7
CDR3 protein: CSVEARSGELFF; V gene: TRBV29-1; J gene: TRBJ2-2
CDR3 protein: CASSRTIRYEQYF; V gene: TRBV11-1; J gene: TRBJ2-7
CDR3 protein: CASSKRRDRGTMNTEAFF; V gene: TRBV21-1; J gene: TRBJ1-1
CDR3 protein: CSATGTPTYEQYF; V gene: TRBV29-1; J gene: TRBJ2-7